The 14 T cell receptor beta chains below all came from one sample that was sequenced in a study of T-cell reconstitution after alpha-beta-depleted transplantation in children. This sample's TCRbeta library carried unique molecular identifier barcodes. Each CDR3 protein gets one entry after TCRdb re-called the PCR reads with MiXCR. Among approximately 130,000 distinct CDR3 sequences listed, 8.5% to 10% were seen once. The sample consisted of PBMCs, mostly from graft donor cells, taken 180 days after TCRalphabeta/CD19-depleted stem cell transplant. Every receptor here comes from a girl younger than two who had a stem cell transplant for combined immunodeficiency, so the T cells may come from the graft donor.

CDR3 residues: CASSPGRVLFF. In DNA form, the CDR3 reads TGTGCCAGCAGCCCCGGCAGGGTGCTGTTTTTT. The V call is TRBV12-3 or TRBV12-4, the J call TRBJ2-2; D is possibly TRBD1 (5 bases). Trimming removed 6 bases at V and 13 bases at J, with 12 bases between. The CDR3 totals 11 residues.

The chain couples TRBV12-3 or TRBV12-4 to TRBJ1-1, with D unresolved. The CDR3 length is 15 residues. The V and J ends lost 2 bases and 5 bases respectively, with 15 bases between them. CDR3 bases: TGTGCCAGCAGTTTACAGATCCGCTTAGGAACTGAAGCTTTCTTT. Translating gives CASSLQIRLGTEAFF.

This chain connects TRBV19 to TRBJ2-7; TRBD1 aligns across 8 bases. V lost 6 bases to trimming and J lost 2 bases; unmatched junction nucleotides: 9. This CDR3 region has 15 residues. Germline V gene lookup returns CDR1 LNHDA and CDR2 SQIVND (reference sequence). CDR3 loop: CASSLGQGATYEQYF. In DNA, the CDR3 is TGTGCCAGTAGCCTTGGGCAGGGGGCGACCTACGAGCAGTACTTC. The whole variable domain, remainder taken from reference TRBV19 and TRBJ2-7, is DGGITQSPKYLFRKEGQNVTLSCEQNLNHDAMYWYRQDPGQGLRLIYYSQIVNDFQKGDIAEGYSVSREKKESFPLTVTSAQKNPTAFYLCASSLGQGATYEQYFGPGTRLTVT.

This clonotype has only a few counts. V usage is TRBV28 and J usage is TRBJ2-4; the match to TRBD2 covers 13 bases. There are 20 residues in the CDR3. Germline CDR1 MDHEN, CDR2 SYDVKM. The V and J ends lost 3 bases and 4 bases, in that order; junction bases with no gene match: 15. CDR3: CASSFGTSGTFTPLKNIQYF. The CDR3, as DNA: TGTGCCAGCAGTTTTGGGACTAGCGGGACGTTTACTCCGCTAAAAAACATTCAGTACTTC.

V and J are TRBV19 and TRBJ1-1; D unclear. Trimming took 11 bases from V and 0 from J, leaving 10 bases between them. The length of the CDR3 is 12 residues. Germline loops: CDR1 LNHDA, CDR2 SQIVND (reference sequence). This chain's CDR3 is CASWQMNTEAFF. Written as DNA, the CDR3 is TGTGCCTCGTGGCAGATGAACACTGAAGCTTTCTTT.

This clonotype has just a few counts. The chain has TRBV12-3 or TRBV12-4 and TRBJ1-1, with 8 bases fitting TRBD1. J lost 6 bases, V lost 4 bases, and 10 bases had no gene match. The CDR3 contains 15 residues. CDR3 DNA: TGTGCCAGCAGTTGGGGAGACAGGGGAAAGGCTGAAGCTTTCTTT. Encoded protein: CASSWGDRGKAEAFF.

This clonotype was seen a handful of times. Here the CDR3 DNA reads TGCAGCGTTGTAATAGCGGGAGCCTCCTACGAGCAGTACTTC. Its protein is CSVVIAGASYEQYF. This chain connects TRBV29-1 to TRBJ2-7, with 9 bases matching TRBD2. Per the germline V gene, CDR1 is SQVTM and CDR2 is ANQGSEA. The CDR3 covers 14 residues. The trim removed 4 bases at V and 0 bases at J, leaving 4 bases unmatched.

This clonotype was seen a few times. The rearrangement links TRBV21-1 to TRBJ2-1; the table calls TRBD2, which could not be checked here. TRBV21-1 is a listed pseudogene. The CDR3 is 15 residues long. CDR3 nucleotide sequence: TGTGCCAGCGATGTACACGGGGGGGCTAGCGATGAGCAGTTCTTC. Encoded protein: CASDVHGGASDEQFF.

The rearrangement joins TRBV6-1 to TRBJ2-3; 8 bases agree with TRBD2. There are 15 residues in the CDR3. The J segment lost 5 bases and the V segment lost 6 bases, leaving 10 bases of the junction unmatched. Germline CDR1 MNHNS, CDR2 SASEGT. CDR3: CASSRGRIVRDTQYF. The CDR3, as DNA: TGTGCCAGCAGCCGCGGGAGGATCGTTAGAGATACGCAGTATTTT.

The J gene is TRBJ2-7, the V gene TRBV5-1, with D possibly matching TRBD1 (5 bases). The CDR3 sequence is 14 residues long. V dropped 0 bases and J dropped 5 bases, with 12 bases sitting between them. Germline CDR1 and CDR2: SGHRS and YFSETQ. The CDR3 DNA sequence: TGCGCCAGCAGCTTGGGCCAGGGCCTCGACGAGCAGTACTTC. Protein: CASSLGQGLDEQYF. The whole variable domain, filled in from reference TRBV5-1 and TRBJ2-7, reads KAGVTQTPRYLIKTRGQQVTLSCSPISGHRSVSWYQQTPGQGLQFLFEYFSETQRNKGNFPGRFSGRQFSNSRSEMNVSTLELGDSALYLCASSLGQGLDEQYFGPGTRLTVT.

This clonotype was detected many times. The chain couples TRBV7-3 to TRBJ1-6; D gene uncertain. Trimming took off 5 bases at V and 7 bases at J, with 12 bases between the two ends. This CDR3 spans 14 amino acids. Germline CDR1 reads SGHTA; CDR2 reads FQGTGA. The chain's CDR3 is CASSRGPRNSPLHF. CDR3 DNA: TGTGCCAGCAGCCGCGGACCGCGGAATTCACCCCTCCACTTT.

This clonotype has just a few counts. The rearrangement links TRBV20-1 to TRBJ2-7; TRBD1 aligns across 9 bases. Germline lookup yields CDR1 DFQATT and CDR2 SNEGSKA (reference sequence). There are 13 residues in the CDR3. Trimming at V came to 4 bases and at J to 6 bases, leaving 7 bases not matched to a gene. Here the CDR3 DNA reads TGCAGTGCTACGGGACAGGGTTTAATCGAGCAGTACTTC. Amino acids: CSATGQGLIEQYF.

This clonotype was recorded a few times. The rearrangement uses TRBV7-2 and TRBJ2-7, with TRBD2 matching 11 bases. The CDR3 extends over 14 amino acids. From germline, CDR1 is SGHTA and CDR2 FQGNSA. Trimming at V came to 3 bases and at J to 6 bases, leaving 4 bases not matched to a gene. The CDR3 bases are TGTGCCAGCAGCTTTAGCGGGAGGGCCTTCGAGCAGTACTTC. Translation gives CASSFSGRAFEQYF.

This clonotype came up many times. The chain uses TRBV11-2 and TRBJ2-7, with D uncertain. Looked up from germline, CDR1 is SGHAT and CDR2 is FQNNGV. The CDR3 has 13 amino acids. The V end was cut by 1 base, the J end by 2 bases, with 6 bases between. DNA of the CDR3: TGTGCCAGCAGCTTAGGATTGACCTACGAGCAGTACTTC. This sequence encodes CASSLGLTYEQYF. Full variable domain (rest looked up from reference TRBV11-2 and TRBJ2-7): EAGVAQSPRYKIIEKRQSVAFWCNPISGHATLYWYQQILGQGPKLLIQFQNNGVVDDSQLPKDRFSAERLKGVDSTLKIQPAKLEDSAVYLCASSLGLTYEQYFGPGTRLTVT.